A selection of T cell receptor beta chains follows, all from one sample in a study of blood T cells in healthy people across ages. In TCRdb, the 5' RACE reads were re-called with MiXCR into one record per CDR3 protein. The sample has around 800,000 distinct CDR3 sequences, 35% to 50% seen once; the top ten hold around 18%. Sequencing was carried out using blood. The source is an elderly man in good health. Both conserved end residues are part of each CDR3. A D gene is named only where the DNA matches it firmly. Size tells how often a clone was seen (once, few, many) or the class of an expanded clone, and some rows leave it out.

TRBJ2-3,few,TRBV20-1,TRBD2,TGCAGTGCTAGAGTCCCCGTTCGAGCGGGAGTCAGATCCACAGATACGCAGTATTTT,CSARVPVRAGVRSTDTQYF
TRBJ2-3,.,TRBV29-1,TRBD2,TGCAGCGTTGGTCAGACTAGCGGGACGGATACGCAGTATTTT,CSVGQTSGTDTQYF
TRBJ1-2,.,TRBV12-3/TRBV12-4,.,TGTGCCAGCAGTTTACGGGGGCGCGTTATGTCTGGGGGGATATACACCTTC,CASSLRGRVMSGGIYTF
TRBJ1-1,few,TRBV5-8,.,TGTGCCAGCAGCTCGATAGACTTTGAAGCTTTCTTT,CASSSIDFEAFF
TRBJ2-1,.,TRBV27,TRBD2,TGTGCCAGCAGTTTATGGCCCTCGGGCGGGAGTCAGTTCTTC,CASSLWPSGGSQFF
TRBJ1-5,few,TRBV12-3/TRBV12-4,TRBD1,TGTGCCAGCACCCCGGGACAGGGGCTCAATCAGCCCCAGCATTTT,CASTPGQGLNQPQHF
TRBJ2-5,.,TRBV24-1,TRBD1,TGTGCCACCAGTGATCCGGACAGGGGGGCTCGTCAAGAGACCCAGTACTTC,CATSDPDRGARQETQYF
TRBJ2-3,once,TRBV20-1,.,TGCAGTGCTAGAGATCCGGGTAGCACAGATACGCAGTATTTT,CSARDPGSTDTQYF
TRBJ2-1,.,TRBV25-1,.,TGTGCCAGCAGAGGGAATGCCTACAATGAGCAGTTCTTC,CASRGNAYNEQFF
TRBJ2-7,.,TRBV13,.,TGTGCCAGCAGCGTAGACACCCTCTACGAGCAGTACTTC,CASSVDTLYEQYF
TRBJ1-2,.,TRBV5-5,TRBD1,TGTGCCAGCAGCTCAACAGGGGAGGGTAACTATGGCTACACCTTC,CASSSTGEGNYGYTF
TRBJ1-2,.,TRBV3-1,.,TGTGCCAGCAGCCAAAACAGTGAAAACTATGGCTACACCTTC,CASSQNSENYGYTF
TRBJ2-1,.,TRBV4-1,.,TGCGCCAGCAGCCAAGAGGGGACCTACAATGAGCAGTTCTTC,CASSQEGTYNEQFF
TRBJ1-2,.,TRBV29-1,TRBD1,TGCAGCGTTGAAGAAGAAACAGGGGGCTGGGGCTACACCTTC,CSVEEETGGWGYTF
TRBJ2-1,.,TRBV7-9,.,TGTGCCAGCAGTCCGATAGGGGGCAATGAGCAGTTCTTC,CASSPIGGNEQFF
TRBJ2-3,.,TRBV9,.,TGTGCCAGCAGCGTAGGGCAGATTGCCGGGGCCGTGTACGATACGCAGTATTTT,CASSVGQIAGAVYDTQYF
TRBJ2-7,.,TRBV12-3/TRBV12-4,.,TGTGCCAGCAGCCAGCTCCCCTCCGAGCAGTACTTC,CASSQLPSEQYF
TRBJ2-7,few,TRBV29-1,.,TGCAGCGTCAAAGGGACCACCCCCTACGAGCAGTACTTC,CSVKGTTPYEQYF
TRBJ1-5,few,TRBV27,TRBD1,TGTGCCAGCAGCCCGACGGCAGGGGGAGGCCAGCCCCAGCATTTT,CASSPTAGGGQPQHF
TRBJ2-1,.,TRBV29-1,.,TGCAGCGTTGTTAGTTTCGACTACAATGAGCAGTTCTTC,CSVVSFDYNEQFF
TRBJ1-4,.,TRBV30,.,TGTGCCTGGAGTTTGGACAGATCAACTGAAAAACTGTTTTTT,CAWSLDRSTEKLFF
TRBJ2-1,few,TRBV12-3/TRBV12-4,.,TGTGCCAGCAGTTCCAGAGGGTCTGAGCAGTTCTTC,CASSSRGSEQFF
TRBJ1-6,.,TRBV20-1,.,TGCAGTGCCCCCGGAGCTAATAATTCACCCCTCCACTTT,CSAPGANNSPLHF
TRBJ1-1,many,TRBV7-3,.,TGTGCCAGCAGCTTACAGGGGTCTAACACTGAAGCTTTCTTT,CASSLQGSNTEAFF
TRBJ2-1,few,TRBV7-2,TRBD2,TGTGCCAGCAGCTCACTCGGACTAGCGGGAGCTAATGAGCAGTTCTTC,CASSSLGLAGANEQFF
TRBJ2-1,.,TRBV7-3,TRBD2,TGTGCCAGCAGCCTAGGGGTCACAGGACTAGCGGGAAAAGATGAGCAGTTCTTC,CASSLGVTGLAGKDEQFF
TRBJ2-3,.,TRBV11-3,.,TGTGCCAGCAGCCCTGCCTTGGGGGATACGCAGTATTTT,CASSPALGDTQYF
TRBJ2-1,once,TRBV19,.,TGTGCCAGTAGTATAGAAGACCTTAAGGAAAATGAGCAGTTCTTC,CASSIEDLKENEQFF
TRBJ1-5,once,TRBV15,.,TGTGCCGCCAGCCCGGGAGGGGGAAATCAGCCCCAGCATTTT,CAASPGGGNQPQHF
TRBJ2-7,.,TRBV29-1,TRBD2,TGCAGCGTTATCCGACTAGCGGGAGGGCCCGGCTCCTACGAGCAGTACTTC,CSVIRLAGGPGSYEQYF
TRBJ2-7,.,TRBV28,.,TGTGCCAGCAGACCATGGCCAGGGAGATTCCCCTACGAGCAGTACTTC,CASRPWPGRFPYEQYF
TRBJ2-7,.,TRBV27,.,TGTGCCAGCAGTTTAAGGCCTCCTGACGAGCAGTACTTC,CASSLRPPDEQYF
TRBJ2-3,few,TRBV20-1,TRBD2,TGCAGTGCTGTCTTGATGGCGGGAGGCAGGCCAGATACGCAGTATTTT,CSAVLMAGGRPDTQYF
TRBJ2-1,.,TRBV6-2/TRBV6-3,.,TGTGCCAGCATGAGCCGGCGGAGCTACAATGAGCAGTTCTTC,CASMSRRSYNEQFF
TRBJ2-1,few,TRBV20-1,TRBD1,TGCAGTGCTACCTCCGGGACAGGGTTAGCCAATGAGCAGTTCTTC,CSATSGTGLANEQFF
TRBJ1-2,many,TRBV10-3,.,TGTGCCATCACGACAAGGCTGGACAGTGATGGTTACACCTTC,CAITTRLDSDGYTF
TRBJ1-5,.,TRBV27,.,TGTGCCAGCAGTTTCACCCGGGATCAGCCCCAGCATTTT,CASSFTRDQPQHF
TRBJ2-7,.,TRBV2,.,TGTACCAGCGATATTAGCCCCGGCGCCGGTGAGCAGTACTTC,CTSDISPGAGEQYF
TRBJ2-1,many,TRBV2,TRBD2,TGTGCCAGCAGTGAATACGAGCGGGGTTACAATGAGCAGTTCTTC,CASSEYERGYNEQFF
TRBJ2-1,once,TRBV5-1,TRBD2,TGCGCCAGCAGCTCTGACTGGGGGGGGACTGAGCAGTTCTTC,CASSSDWGGTEQFF
TRBJ1-1,.,TRBV6-1,.,TGTGCCAGCAGTGAACCGGCCCACCGGTGGACTGAAGCTTTCTTT,CASSEPAHRWTEAFF
TRBJ1-1,few,TRBV5-1,.,TGCGCCAGCACTACGGGTGGAGGTTACACTGAAGCTTTCTTT,CASTTGGGYTEAFF
TRBJ2-4,many,TRBV29-1,.,TGCAGCGTTGAGGCAGGTGGGGTAAACATTCAGTACTTC,CSVEAGGVNIQYF
TRBJ1-6,.,TRBV15,TRBD1,TGTGCCACCGGGAGGGACAGGGGTAAAAATTCACCCCTCCACTTT,CATGRDRGKNSPLHF
TRBJ2-1,.,TRBV10-3,TRBD1,TGTGCCATCAGCGCAGGGGGCGCTTACAATGAGCAGTTCTTC,CAISAGGAYNEQFF
TRBJ2-7,.,TRBV4-2,.,TGTGCCAGCAGCAACAGACTAGCCTACGAGCAGTACTTC,CASSNRLAYEQYF
TRBJ1-5,few,TRBV12-3/TRBV12-4,.,TGTGCCAGCATGTGGGGGGGGGGCAAGGATCAGCCCCAGCATTTT,CASMWGGGKDQPQHF
TRBJ2-7,.,TRBV12-3/TRBV12-4,.,TGTGCCAGCAGTTTAGGGAGAGGGGGAGCGGACGAGCAGTACTTC,CASSLGRGGADEQYF
TRBJ1-4,.,TRBV4-1,.,TGCGCCAGCAGCCAGGGTTTACAGGGCCGGAATGAAAAACTGTTTTTT,CASSQGLQGRNEKLFF
TRBJ2-1,many,TRBV7-9,.,TGTGCCAGCAGCTTGGACGGATTGAATGAGCAGTTCTTC,CASSLDGLNEQFF
TRBJ1-6,few,TRBV6-6,.,TGTGCCAGCAGTTACCATACAGGGTTCGGATCACCCCTCCACTTT,CASSYHTGFGSPLHF
TRBJ1-2,.,TRBV5-1,TRBD1,TGCGCCAGCAGCTCCGGGACAGACTTCTATGGCTACACCTTC,CASSSGTDFYGYTF
TRBJ2-7,.,TRBV20-1,.,TGCAGTGCCCTCCGGGACTTGCTCTACGAGCAGTACTTC,CSALRDLLYEQYF